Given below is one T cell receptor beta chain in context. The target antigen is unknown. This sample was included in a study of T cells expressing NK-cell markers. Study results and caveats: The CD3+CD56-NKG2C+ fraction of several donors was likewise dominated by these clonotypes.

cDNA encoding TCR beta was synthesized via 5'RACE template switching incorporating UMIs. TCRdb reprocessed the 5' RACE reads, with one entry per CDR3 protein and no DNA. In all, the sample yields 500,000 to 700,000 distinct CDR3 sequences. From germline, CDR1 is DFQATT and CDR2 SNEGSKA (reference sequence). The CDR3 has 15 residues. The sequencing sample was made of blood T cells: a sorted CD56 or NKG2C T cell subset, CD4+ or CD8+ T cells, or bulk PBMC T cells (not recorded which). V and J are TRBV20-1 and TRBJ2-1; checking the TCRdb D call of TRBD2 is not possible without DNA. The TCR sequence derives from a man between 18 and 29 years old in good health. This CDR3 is CSAPSGTSPWGEQFF.